Detailed here is one T cell receptor beta chain. What it binds is not known. The data belong to a study of cytomegalovirus exposure and HLA in healthy donors. CDR1 and CDR2 from the germline V gene are MGHRA and YSYEKL. Between the trimmed V and J ends, which lost 5 bases and 0 bases, there was a span of 13 bases. The CDR3 sequence is 16 residues long. Primers included in the PCR were 60 Vbeta and 13 Jbeta primers. The protocol was immunoSEQ multiplex PCR, while the TCRdb copy is restricted to in-frame clones and leaves out a portion. The table has some 150,000 clones, approximately 81% seen once. Study outcomes and limitations: Diagnosis of cytomegalovirus status made by the classifier reportedly showed high specificity and sensitivity. Rarity marked most TCR sequences, yet some public TCRs occurred in many donors. Judged likely to be a sequencing artifact was a cluster of highly shared sequence variants.

The clonotype originates from a woman in her late teens or twenties in good health and CMV-seronegative. Sequencing was done on a sample of PBMCs. The chain carries TRBV4-1 and TRBJ1-4; D not resolved. The CDR3 here is CASSFRREATNEKLFF. The CDR3 DNA reads as TGCGCCAGCAGCTTCAGACGGGAAGCAACTAATGAAAAACTGTTTTTT.